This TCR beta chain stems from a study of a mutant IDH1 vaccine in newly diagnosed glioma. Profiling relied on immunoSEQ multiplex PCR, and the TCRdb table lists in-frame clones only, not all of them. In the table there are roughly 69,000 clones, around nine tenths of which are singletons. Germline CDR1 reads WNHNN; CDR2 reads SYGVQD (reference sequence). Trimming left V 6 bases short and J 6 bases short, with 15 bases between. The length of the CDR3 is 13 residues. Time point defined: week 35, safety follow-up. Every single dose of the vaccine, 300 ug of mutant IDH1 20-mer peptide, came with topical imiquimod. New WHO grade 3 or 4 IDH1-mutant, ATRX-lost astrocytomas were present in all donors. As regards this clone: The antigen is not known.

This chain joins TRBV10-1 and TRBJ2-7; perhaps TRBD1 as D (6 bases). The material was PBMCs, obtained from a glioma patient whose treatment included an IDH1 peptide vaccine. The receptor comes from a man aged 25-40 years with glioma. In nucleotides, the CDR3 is TGCGCCAGCAGCCCCGACAGGTTCACCGAGCAGTACTTC. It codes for CASSPDRFTEQYF.